This T cell receptor (beta chain) is from a study of blood T cell repertoires in COVID-19. Study background: Specimens from acute and convalescent COVID-19 originated in the United States, Italy and Spain. Sample material is recorded as cDNA or gDNA derived from T cells, B-cell-depleted T cells, or PBMCs.

Authors' methods: Estimation of nucleated cell counts relied on the amplification of reference gene primers. Repertoires were generated with immunoSEQ multiplex PCR, while TCRdb's copy carries only in-frame clones and drops some. That table supplies the V and J calls and clone size; D and trimming were determined from the DNA. This table holds approximately 70,000 clones, 85% to 90% found once. The CDR3 is 12 amino acids. The germline gives CDR1 SQVTM, CDR2 ANQGSEA. The J gene is TRBJ2-1, the V gene TRBV29-1; D is unclear. This TCR came from a human donor in a cohort sampled during active COVID-19. Sequencing was performed on peripheral blood. CDR3 region: CSYRSSYNEQFF. CDR3 DNA sequence: TGCAGTTATCGTTCCTCGTACAATGAGCAGTTCTTC.